Described below is a single T cell receptor beta chain sequence and its context. Its cognate antigen is unknown. None of the donors, who were healthy HIV-negative adults, had recently had acute infections or vaccinations. This CDR3 has 15 amino acids. Per the germline V gene, CDR1 is SGHTA and CDR2 is FQGTGA. The ends lost 6 bases at V and 5 bases at J; junction bases unmatched: 5. This sample is part of a study of shared clonotypes between healthy human individuals. Study outcomes and limitations: The study found about 5.1% of naive CD4 clonotypes shared across a handful of donors. Limited genetic and exposure-history diversity came from having few donors.

At a deep level, the assay was run. Measured with immunoSEQ multiplex PCR; TCRdb has only the in-frame clones, and not every one. The sample has about 2.4 million clones, over 85% seen once; the top ten hold approximately 0.36%. The TCR sequence derives from a man aged 18 to 30 in good health. Some clones in this sample may be carry-over from other donors' samples. The specimen sequenced was naive CD4+ T cells from PBMCs. Subset defined: CD45RA+ positively selected. The chain is built from TRBV7-3 and TRBJ2-3; 13 nucleotides align to TRBD2. The CDR3, as DNA: TGTGCCAGCAGGAGGACTAGCGGGAGTCAAGATACGCAGTATTTT. Protein sequence: CASRRTSGSQDTQYF.